This T cell receptor (beta chain) was obtained from a study of cytomegalovirus exposure and HLA in healthy donors. Study conclusions and caveats: As was reported, the HLA-A and HLA-B alleles of most subjects were accurately predicted from TCR beta sequences.

The germline V gene encodes CDR1 KGHSH and CDR2 LQKENI. Trimming took 2 bases from V and 5 from J, leaving 4 bases between them. This CDR3 has 11 residues. The sample holds one count of this clone. The target antigen is unknown. This PCR relied on a set of 60 Vbeta primers and 13 Jbeta primers. TCRdb's copy holds only in-frame clones and misses some; the assay was immunoSEQ multiplex PCR. Seen here are approximately 190,000 clones, around four fifths observed once, and the top ten hold 1.5% to 2%. The sequencing sample was made of PBMCs. The rearrangement joins TRBV18 to TRBJ2-7; D not resolved. This clonotype was sampled from a middle-aged man in good health and CMV-seropositive. In nucleotides, the CDR3 is TGTGCCAGCTCACCATCCAACGAGCAGTACTTC. It is translated as CASSPSNEQYF.